The 16 T cell receptor beta chains given below trace back to one sample, sequenced in a study of T cell changes during pregnancy in multiple sclerosis. The table came from immunoSEQ multiplex PCR; TCRdb's copy has only in-frame clones and leaves some out. The sample lists 60,000 to 65,000 clones; roughly 90% were seen once. The sample consisted of peripheral blood, taken in the first trimester of pregnancy. These receptors were taken from a female donor with multiple sclerosis, enrolled in a pregnancy study.

The chain joins TRBV7-2 to TRBJ2-7, with 8 bases identical to TRBD1. The V segment lost 8 bases and the J segment 3 bases; nucleotides outside the gene matches: 9. Germline CDR1 is SGHTA and CDR2 is FQGNSA. The CDR3 has 14 residues. The CDR3 DNA is TGTGCCAGCGCCTCGGGACAGGCAATCTACGAGCAGTACTTC. This gives the protein CASASGQAIYEQYF.

CDR3 region: CASRDRAGNTEAFF. In DNA, the CDR3 is TGTGCCAGCAGGGACAGGGCGGGGAACACTGAAGCTTTCTTT. The chain links TRBV6-5 to TRBJ1-1, with 8 nucleotides matching TRBD1. The CDR3 loop spans 14 amino acids. Germline CDR1 and CDR2: MNHEY and SVGAGI. The V segment lost 6 bases and the J segment 1 base; nucleotides outside the gene matches: 4.

This clone has a single count. The chain employs TRBV5-8 and TRBJ2-7, with TRBD1 as a possible D gene (6 bases). CDR1 is SGHTS, CDR2 YDEGEE, per germline. This CDR3 spans 14 amino acids. Trimming pared 10 bases from V and 0 bases from J, leaving 17 bases between. The CDR3 sequence: CAASHRVSSYEQYF. CDR3 DNA sequence: TGTGCCGCCAGCCACAGGGTGAGCTCCTACGAGCAGTACTTC.

The chain recombines TRBV7-8 with TRBJ2-5; D is unresolved. Germline loops: CDR1 SGHVS, CDR2 FQNEAQ. Trimming pared 3 bases from V and 5 bases from J, leaving 4 bases between. The CDR3 consists of 11 residues. The CDR3 loop reads CASSFLETQYF. The CDR3 DNA is TGTGCCAGCAGCTTCTTGGAGACCCAGTACTTC.

This chain joins TRBV25-1 and TRBJ1-2; D gene uncertain. Germline CDR1 and CDR2: MGHDK and SYGVNS. V lost 2 bases to trimming and J lost 4 bases, with 11 bases between them. This CDR3 is 14 amino acids long. CDR3 nucleotides: TGTGCCAGCAGTGAACCTGGGCAGACCTATGGCTACACCTTC. Encoded protein: CASSEPGQTYGYTF.

V and J are TRBV5-1 and TRBJ2-7; 8 bases line up with TRBD1. CDR3 length equals 15 residues. V shed 0 bases, J shed 3 bases, and the junction held 5 bases outside the gene matches. Germline CDR1 and CDR2: SGHRS and YFSETQ. The DNA for the CDR3 is TGCGCCAGCAGCTTGGGGAGCGGACAGGGCTACGAGCAGTACTTC. This gives the protein CASSLGSGQGYEQYF. Combining the CDR3 with reference TRBV5-1 and TRBJ2-7 gives the whole variable domain KAGVTQTPRYLIKTRGQQVTLSCSPISGHRSVSWYQQTPGQGLQFLFEYFSETQRNKGNFPGRFSGRQFSNSRSEMNVSTLELGDSALYLCASSLGSGQGYEQYFGPGTRLTVT.

The chain joins TRBV30 to TRBJ2-1; the D gene is possibly TRBD1 (6 bases). Germline V CDR1 and CDR2: GTSNPN, SVGIG (reference sequence). The V end lost 2 bases, the J end lost 0 bases, and 11 bases lay between the germline ends. The CDR3 is 15 residues long. DNA of the CDR3: TGTGCCTGGAGTTCCACAGGGAGCTCCTACAATGAGCAGTTCTTC. This translates into CAWSSTGSSYNEQFF.

The J gene is TRBJ2-1, the V gene TRBV7-9; TRBD2 matches 12 bases. Germline values: CDR1 SEHNR, CDR2 FQNEAQ (reference sequence). V lost 6 bases to trimming and J lost 7 bases; unmatched junction nucleotides: 7. The CDR3 runs 15 residues. In DNA form, the CDR3 reads TGTGCCAGCAGGCGTCGGACTAGCGGGGATAATGAGCAGTTCTTC. Protein: CASRRRTSGDNEQFF.

V gene TRBV11-3 combines with J gene TRBJ1-1; weak D call: TRBD1 (6 bases). This CDR3 is built from 13 residues. Germline-derived CDR1 and CDR2 are SGHNT and YENEEA. Trimming pared 3 bases from V and 8 bases from J, leaving 13 bases between. In DNA form, the CDR3 reads TGTGCCAGCAGCTTTTCCCCCGGGACAGAAGCTTTCTTT. It translates to CASSFSPGTEAFF.

The chain carries TRBV7-8 and TRBJ2-5; D unresolved. V lost 5 bases, J lost 7 bases, and 8 bases lay in between. The germline V gene encodes CDR1 SGHVS and CDR2 FQNEAQ. The CDR3 runs 11 residues. CDR3: CASSPKWTQYF. CDR3 DNA: TGTGCCAGCAGCCCCAAATGGACCCAGTACTTC.

The V call is TRBV2, the J call TRBJ1-2, with 7 bases fitting TRBD1. Losses at the gene ends were 2 bases for V and 4 bases for J; bases not matched to a gene: 7. Germline V gives CDR1 SNHLY, CDR2 FYNNEI. CDR3 length equals 15 residues. CDR3 sequence (DNA): TGTGCCAGCAGTGAAAATGACGGGACAGCCTATGGCTACACCTTC. Translation gives CASSENDGTAYGYTF.

In this sample, this clone turned up once. The chain couples TRBV28 to TRBJ2-7, with D unresolved. V gave up 2 bases and J gave up 3 bases, with 11 bases separating them. The CDR3 length is 14 residues. The germline gives CDR1 MDHEN, CDR2 SYDVKM. CDR3 protein: CASSLVTDSYEQYF. Here the CDR3 DNA reads TGTGCCAGCAGTTTAGTTACAGATAGCTACGAGCAGTACTTC.

The chain uses TRBV7-9 and TRBJ2-2; TRBD2 matches 9 bases. The V gene end was trimmed by 5 bases and the J gene end by 9 bases; junction bases not matched to a gene: 16. In germline, CDR1 is SEHNR, CDR2 FQNEAQ (reference sequence). There are 17 residues in the CDR3. In DNA form, the CDR3 reads TGTGCCAGCAGCCCCCCAACTAGCGGGTGGTATTTCCGGGAGCTGTTTTTT. This gives the protein CASSPPTSGWYFRELFF.

The V and J genes are TRBV4-3 and TRBJ1-1; D perhaps matches TRBD1 (6 bases). V dropped 0 bases and J dropped 4 bases, with 9 bases sitting between them. Germline values: CDR1 LGHNA, CDR2 YSLEER. This CDR3 region has 14 residues. The CDR3 spells CASSQEARGTEAFF. Written as DNA, the CDR3 is TGCGCCAGCAGCCAAGAAGCCAGGGGCACTGAAGCTTTCTTT.

The CDR3 sequence: CASSQDLGGRGTDTQYF. Written as DNA, the CDR3 is TGCGCCAGCAGCCAAGATCTGGGAGGGAGAGGCACAGATACGCAGTATTTT. V is TRBV4-3 and J is TRBJ2-3; TRBD2 agrees at 7 bases. V lost 0 bases, J lost 1 base, and 7 bases stayed unmatched. This CDR3 is built from 17 residues. CDR1 and CDR2 from the germline V gene are LGHNA and YSLEER.

CDR3 coding DNA: TGTGCCAGCAGGATCGTGGGACAGGGGAGATCGAACACCGGGGAGCTGTTTTTT. Translated: CASRIVGQGRSNTGELFF. The V gene is TRBV5-4, the J gene TRBJ2-2, with TRBD1 identical over 10 bases. CDR3 length equals 18 residues. Germline loops: CDR1 SGHNT, CDR2 YYREEE (reference sequence). The V and J ends lost 5 bases and 0 bases, in that order; junction bases with no gene match: 10.